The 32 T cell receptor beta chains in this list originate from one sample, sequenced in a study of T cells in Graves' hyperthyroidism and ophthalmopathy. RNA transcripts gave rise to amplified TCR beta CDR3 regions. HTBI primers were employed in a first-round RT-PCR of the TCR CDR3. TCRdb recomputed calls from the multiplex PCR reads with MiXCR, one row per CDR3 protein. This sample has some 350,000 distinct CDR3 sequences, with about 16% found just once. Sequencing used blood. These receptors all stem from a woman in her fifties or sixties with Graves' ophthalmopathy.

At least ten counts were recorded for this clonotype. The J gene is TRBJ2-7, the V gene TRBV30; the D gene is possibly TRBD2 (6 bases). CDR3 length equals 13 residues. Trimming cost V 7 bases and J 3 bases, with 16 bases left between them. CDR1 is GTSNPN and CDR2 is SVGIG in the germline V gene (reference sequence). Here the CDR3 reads CASGTTSNYEQYF. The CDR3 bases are TGTGCCTCGGGAACGACTAGTAACTACGAGCAGTACTTC.

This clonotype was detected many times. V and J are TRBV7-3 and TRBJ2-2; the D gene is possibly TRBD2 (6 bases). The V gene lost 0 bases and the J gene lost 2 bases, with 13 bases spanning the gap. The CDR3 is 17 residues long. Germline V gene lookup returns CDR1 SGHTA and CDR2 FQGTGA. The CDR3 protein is CASSLTIERANTGELFF. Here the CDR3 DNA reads TGTGCCAGCAGCTTAACGATAGAGCGGGCAAACACCGGGGAGCTGTTTTTT. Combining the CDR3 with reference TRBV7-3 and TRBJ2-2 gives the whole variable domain GAGVSQTPSNKVTEKGKYVELRCDPISGHTALYWYRQSLGQGPEFLIYFQGTGAADDSGLPNDRFFAVRPEGSVSTLKIQRTERGDSAVYLCASSLTIERANTGELFFGEGSRLTVL.

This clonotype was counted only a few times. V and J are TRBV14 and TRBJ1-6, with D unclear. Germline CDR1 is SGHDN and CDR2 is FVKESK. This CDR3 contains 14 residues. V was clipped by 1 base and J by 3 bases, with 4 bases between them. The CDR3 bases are TGTGCCAGCAGCCAAGGTCTCTATAATTCACCCCTCCACTTT. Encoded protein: CASSQGLYNSPLHF.

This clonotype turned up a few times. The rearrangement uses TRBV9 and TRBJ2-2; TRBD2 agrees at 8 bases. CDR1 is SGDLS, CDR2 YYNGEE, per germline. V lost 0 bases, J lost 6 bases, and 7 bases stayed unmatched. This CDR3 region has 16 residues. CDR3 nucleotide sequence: TGTGCCAGCAGCGTAGGTAGGCGGACTAGCTCCGGGGAGCTGTTTTTT. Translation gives CASSVGRRTSSGELFF. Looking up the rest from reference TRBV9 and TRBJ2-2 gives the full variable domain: DSGVTQTPKHLITATGQRVTLRCSPRSGDLSVYWYQQSLDQGLQFLIQYYNGEERAKGNILERFSAQQFPDLHSELNLSSLELGDSALYFCASSVGRRTSSGELFFGEGSRLTVL.

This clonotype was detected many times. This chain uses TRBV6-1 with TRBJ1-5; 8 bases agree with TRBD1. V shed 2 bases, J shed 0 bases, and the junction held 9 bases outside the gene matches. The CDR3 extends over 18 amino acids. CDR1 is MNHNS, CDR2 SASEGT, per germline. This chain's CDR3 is CASSELVRGPNSNQPQHF. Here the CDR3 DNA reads TGTGCCAGCAGTGAACTTGTCAGGGGGCCTAATAGCAATCAGCCCCAGCATTTT.

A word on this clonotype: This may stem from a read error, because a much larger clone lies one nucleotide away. CDR3 coding DNA: TGTGCCAGCAACATAGCGGGAGGGGGTCACGAGCAGTACTTC. It codes for CASNIAGGGHEQYF. The V call is TRBV12-3 or TRBV12-4, the J call TRBJ2-7, with 11 bases fitting TRBD2. V shed 7 bases, J shed 5 bases, and the junction held 7 bases outside the gene matches. The CDR3 extends over 14 amino acids.

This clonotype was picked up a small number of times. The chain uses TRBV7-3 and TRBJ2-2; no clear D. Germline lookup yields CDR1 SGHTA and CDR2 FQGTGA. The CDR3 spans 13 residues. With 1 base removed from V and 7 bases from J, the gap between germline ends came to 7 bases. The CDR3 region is CASSLSIGGELFF. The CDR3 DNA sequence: TGTGCCAGCAGCTTAAGTATCGGCGGGGAGCTGTTTTTT.

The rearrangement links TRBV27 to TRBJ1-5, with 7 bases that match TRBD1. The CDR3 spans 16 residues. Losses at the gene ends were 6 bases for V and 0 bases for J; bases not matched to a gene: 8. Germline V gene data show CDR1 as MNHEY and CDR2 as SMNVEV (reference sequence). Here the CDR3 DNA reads TGTGCCAGCAGCCGCAGGGGGGGGGATAGCAATCAGCCCCAGCATTTT. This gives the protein CASSRRGGDSNQPQHF.

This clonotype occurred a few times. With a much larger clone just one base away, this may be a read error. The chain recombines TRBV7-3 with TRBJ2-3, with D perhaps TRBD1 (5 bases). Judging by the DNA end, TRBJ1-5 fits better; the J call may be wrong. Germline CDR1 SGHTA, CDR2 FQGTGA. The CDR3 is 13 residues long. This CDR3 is CASSLGAGDTQHF. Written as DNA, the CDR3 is TGTGCCAGCAGCTTAGGGGCGGGGGATACGCAGCATTTT.

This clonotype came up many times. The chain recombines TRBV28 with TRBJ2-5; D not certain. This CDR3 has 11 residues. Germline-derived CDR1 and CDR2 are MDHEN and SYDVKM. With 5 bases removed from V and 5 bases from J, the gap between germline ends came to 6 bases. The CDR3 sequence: CASSVAETQYF. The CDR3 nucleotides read TGTGCCAGCAGTGTGGCCGAGACCCAGTACTTC.

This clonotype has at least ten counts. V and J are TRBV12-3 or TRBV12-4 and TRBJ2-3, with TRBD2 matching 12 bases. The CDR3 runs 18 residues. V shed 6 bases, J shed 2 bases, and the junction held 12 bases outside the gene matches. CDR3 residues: CASSPTSGRPTHTDTQYF. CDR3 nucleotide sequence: TGTGCCAGCAGCCCGACTAGCGGGAGACCCACACACACAGATACGCAGTATTTT.

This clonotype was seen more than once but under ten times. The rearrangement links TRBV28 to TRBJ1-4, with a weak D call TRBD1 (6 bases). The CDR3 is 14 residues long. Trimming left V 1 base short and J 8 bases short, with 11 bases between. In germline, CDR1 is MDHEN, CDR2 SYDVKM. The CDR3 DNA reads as TGTGCCAGCAGTTTATCAGGGGCTAGGGAAAAACTGTTTTTT. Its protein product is CASSLSGAREKLFF.

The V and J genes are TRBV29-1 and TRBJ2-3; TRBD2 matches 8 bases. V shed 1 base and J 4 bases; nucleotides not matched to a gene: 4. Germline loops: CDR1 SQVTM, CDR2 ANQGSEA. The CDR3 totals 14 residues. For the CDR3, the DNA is TGCAGCGTTGAAGTAGGGACTAGTCCAGATACGCAGTATTTT. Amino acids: CSVEVGTSPDTQYF.

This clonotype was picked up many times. CDR3 coding DNA: TGTGCCAGCTTCCGACGGGGGGAGGGCCCGGTTGAGCAGTTCTTC. Its translation: CASFRRGEGPVEQFF. The chain joins TRBV28 to TRBJ2-1; 7 nucleotides match TRBD2. With V trimmed by 8 bases and J by 9 bases, 16 bases remained unmatched. The CDR3 spans 15 residues. Germline V gives CDR1 MDHEN, CDR2 SYDVKM.

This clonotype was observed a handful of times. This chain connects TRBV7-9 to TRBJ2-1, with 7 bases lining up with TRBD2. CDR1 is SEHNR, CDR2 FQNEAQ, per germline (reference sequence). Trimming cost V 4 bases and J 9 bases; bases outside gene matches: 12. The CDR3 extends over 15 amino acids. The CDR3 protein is CASSSYEGGLAEQFF. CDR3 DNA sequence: TGTGCCAGCAGCTCGTACGAGGGAGGGTTGGCTGAGCAGTTCTTC. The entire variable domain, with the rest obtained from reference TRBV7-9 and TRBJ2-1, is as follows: DTGVSQNPRHKITKRGQNVTFRCDPISEHNRLYWYRQTLGQGPEFLTYFQNEAQLEKSRLLSDRFSAERPKGSFSTLEIQRTEQGDSAMYLCASSSYEGGLAEQFFGPGTRLTVL.

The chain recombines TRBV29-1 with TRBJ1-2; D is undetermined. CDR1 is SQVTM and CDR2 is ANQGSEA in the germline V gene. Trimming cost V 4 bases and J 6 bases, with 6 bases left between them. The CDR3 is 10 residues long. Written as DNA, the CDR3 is TGCAGCGTTGGGGTCGATGGCTACACCTTC. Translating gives CSVGVDGYTF. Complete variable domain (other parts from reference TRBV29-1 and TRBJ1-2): SAVISQKPSRDICQRGTSLTIQCQVDSQVTMMFWYRQQPGQSLTLIATANQGSEATYESGFVIDKFPISRPNLTFSTLTVSNMSPEDSSIYLCSVGVDGYTFGSGTRLTVV.

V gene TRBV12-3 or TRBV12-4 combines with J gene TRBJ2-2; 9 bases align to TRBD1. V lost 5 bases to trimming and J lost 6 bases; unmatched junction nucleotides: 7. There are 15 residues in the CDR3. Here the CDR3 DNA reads TGTGCCAGCAGTACCCGGGACAGGGAGCCCGGGGAGCTGTTTTTT. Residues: CASSTRDREPGELFF.

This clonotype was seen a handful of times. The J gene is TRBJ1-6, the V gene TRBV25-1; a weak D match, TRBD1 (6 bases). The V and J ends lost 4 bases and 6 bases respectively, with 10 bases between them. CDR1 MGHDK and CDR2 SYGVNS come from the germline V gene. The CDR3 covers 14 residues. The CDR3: CASSGTGSNSPLHF. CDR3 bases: TGTGCCAGCAGTGGAACAGGGTCTAATTCACCCCTCCACTTT. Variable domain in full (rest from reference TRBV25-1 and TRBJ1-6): EADIYQTPRYLVIGTGKKITLECSQTMGHDKMYWYQQDPGMELHLIHYSYGVNSTEKGDLSSESTVSRIRTEHFPLTLESARPSHTSQYLCASSGTGSNSPLHFGNGTRLTVT.

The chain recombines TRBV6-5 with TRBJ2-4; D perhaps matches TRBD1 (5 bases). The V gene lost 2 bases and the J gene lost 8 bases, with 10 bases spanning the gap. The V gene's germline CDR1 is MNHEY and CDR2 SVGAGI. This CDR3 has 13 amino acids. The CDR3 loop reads CASSYRRGDIQYF. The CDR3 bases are TGTGCCAGCAGTTACAGAAGGGGTGACATTCAGTACTTC.

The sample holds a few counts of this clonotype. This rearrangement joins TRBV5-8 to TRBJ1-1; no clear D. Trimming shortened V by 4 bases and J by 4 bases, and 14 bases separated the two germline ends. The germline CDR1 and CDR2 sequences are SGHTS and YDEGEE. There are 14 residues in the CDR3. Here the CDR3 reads CASSPGRWSTEAFF. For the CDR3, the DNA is TGTGCCAGCAGCCCCGGGAGGTGGAGCACTGAAGCTTTCTTT.

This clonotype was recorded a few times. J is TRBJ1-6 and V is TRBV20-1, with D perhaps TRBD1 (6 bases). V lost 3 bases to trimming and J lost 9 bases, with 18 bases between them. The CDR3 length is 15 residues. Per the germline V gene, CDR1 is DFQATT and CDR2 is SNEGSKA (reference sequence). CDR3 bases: TGCAGTGCTAGCCCCGGGGGCGAGGGCAGTTCACCCCTCCACTTT. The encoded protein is CSASPGGEGSSPLHF.

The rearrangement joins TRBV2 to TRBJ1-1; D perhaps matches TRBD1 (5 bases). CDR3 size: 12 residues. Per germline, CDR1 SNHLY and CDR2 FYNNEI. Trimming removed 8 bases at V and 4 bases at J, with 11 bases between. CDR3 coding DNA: TGTGCCAGCTTGGACATCGGCACTGAAGCTTTCTTT. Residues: CASLDIGTEAFF.

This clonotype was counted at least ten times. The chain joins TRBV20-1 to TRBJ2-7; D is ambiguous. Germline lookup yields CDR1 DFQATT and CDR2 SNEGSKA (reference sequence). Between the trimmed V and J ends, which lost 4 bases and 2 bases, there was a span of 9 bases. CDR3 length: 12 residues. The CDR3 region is CSATPAAYEQYF. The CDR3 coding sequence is TGCAGTGCTACCCCCGCTGCCTACGAGCAGTACTTC.

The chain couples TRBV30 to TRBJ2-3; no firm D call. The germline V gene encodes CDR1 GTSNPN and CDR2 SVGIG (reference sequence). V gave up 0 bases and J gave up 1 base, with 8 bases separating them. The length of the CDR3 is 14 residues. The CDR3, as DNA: TGTGCCTGGAGTGTACACCTCGGCACAGATACGCAGTATTTT. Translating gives CAWSVHLGTDTQYF.

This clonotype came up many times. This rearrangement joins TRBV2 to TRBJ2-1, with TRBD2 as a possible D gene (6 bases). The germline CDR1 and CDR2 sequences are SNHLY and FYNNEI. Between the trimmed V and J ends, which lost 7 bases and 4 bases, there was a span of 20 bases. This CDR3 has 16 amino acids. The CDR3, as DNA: TGTGCCAGCACCCGGGAGCGGACTCCCCCTTACAATGAGCAGTTCTTC. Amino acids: CASTRERTPPYNEQFF.

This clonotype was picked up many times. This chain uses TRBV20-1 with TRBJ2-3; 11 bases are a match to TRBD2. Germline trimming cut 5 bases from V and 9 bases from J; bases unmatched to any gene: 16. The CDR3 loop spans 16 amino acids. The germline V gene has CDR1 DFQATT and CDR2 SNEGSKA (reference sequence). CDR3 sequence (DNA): TGCAGTGCTCCTCCACCGACTAGCGGGACGGGTGGGACGCAGTATTTT. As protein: CSAPPPTSGTGGTQYF.

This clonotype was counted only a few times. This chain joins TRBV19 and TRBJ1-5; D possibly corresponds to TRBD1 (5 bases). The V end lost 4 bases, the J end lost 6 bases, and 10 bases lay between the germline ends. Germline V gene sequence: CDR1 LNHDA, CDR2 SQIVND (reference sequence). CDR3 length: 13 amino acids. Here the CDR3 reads CASSRDGVQPQHF. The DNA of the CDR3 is TGTGCCAGTAGTAGGGACGGCGTTCAGCCCCAGCATTTT.

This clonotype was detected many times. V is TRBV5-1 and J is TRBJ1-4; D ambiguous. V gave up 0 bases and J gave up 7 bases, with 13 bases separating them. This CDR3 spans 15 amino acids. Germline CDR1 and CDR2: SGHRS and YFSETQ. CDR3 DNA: TGCGCCAGCAGCTTGGAATCAGGTGACGGTGAAAAACTGTTTTTT. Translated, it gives CASSLESGDGEKLFF.

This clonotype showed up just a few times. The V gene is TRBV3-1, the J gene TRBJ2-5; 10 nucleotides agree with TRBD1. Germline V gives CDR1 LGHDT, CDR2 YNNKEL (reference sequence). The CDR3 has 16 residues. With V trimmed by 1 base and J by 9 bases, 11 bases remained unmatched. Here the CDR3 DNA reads TGTGCCAGCAGCCAAGCTGGGATGGGGACAGGGGTTTCCCAGTACTTC. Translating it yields CASSQAGMGTGVSQYF.

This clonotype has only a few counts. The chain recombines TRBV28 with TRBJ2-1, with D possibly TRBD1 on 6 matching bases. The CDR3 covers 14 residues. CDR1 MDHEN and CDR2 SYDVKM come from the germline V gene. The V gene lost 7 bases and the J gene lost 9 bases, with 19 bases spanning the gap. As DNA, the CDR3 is TGTGCCAGCACCCGGGACCCGAGGGGGAGTGAGCAGTTCTTC. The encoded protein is CASTRDPRGSEQFF.

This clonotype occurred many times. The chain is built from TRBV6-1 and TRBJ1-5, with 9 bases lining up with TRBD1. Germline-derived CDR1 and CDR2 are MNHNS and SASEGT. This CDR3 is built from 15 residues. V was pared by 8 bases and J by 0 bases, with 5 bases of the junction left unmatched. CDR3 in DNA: TGTGCCAGCCGGGACAGGGACTATAGCAATCAGCCCCAGCATTTT. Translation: CASRDRDYSNQPQHF.

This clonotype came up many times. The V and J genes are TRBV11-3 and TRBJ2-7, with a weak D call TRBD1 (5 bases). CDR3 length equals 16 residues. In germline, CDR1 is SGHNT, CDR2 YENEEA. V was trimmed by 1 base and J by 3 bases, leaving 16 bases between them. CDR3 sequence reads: CASSLVRTSSDYEQYF. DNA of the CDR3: TGTGCCAGCAGCTTAGTGAGGACATCCTCGGACTACGAGCAGTACTTC.